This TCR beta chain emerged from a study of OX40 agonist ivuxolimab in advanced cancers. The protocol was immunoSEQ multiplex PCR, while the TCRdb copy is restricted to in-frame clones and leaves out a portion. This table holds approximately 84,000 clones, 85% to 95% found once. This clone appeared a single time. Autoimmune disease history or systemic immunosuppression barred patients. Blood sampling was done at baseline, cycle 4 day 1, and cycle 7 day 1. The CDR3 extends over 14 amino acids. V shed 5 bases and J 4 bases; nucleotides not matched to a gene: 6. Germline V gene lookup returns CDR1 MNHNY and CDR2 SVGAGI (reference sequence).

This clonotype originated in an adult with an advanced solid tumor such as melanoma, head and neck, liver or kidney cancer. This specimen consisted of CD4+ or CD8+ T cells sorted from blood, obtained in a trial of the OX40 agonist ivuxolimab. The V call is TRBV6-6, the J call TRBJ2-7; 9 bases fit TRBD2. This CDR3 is CASSIAGEGYEQYF. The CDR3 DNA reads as TGTGCCAGCAGTATAGCGGGAGAGGGGTACGAGCAGTACTTC.